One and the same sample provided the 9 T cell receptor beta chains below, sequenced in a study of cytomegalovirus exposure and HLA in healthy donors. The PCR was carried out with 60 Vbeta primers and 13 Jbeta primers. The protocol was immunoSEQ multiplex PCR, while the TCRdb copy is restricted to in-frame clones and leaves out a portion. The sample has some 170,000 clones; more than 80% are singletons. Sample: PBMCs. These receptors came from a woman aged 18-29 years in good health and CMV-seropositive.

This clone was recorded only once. The CDR3 here is CASSYRPGGWTEAFF. In DNA form, the CDR3 reads TGTGCCAGCAGTTATAGGCCAGGGGGCTGGACTGAAGCTTTCTTT. The chain links TRBV6-5 to TRBJ1-1, with 8 positions matching TRBD1. The ends lost 3 bases at V and 5 bases at J; junction bases unmatched: 8. The V gene's germline CDR1 is MNHEY and CDR2 SVGAGI. The CDR3 has 15 residues.

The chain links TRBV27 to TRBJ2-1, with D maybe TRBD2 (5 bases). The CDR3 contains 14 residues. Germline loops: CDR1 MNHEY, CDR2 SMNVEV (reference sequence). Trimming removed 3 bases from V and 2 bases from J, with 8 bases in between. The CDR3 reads CASSLGDTYNEQFF. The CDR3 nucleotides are TGTGCCAGCAGTTTGGGAGACACCTACAATGAGCAGTTCTTC.

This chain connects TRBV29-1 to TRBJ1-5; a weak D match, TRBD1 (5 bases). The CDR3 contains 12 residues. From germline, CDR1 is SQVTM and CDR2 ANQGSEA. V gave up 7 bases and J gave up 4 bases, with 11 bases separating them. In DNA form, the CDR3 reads TGCAGCGCTGGAGACAGTAATCAGCCCCAGCATTTT. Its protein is CSAGDSNQPQHF.

CDR3 residues: CSVEDGAGYNEQFF. For the CDR3, the DNA is TGCAGCGTTGAAGACGGCGCGGGGTACAATGAGCAGTTCTTC. V is TRBV29-1 and J is TRBJ2-1; D might be TRBD2 (6 bases). V lost 0 bases, J lost 4 bases, and 10 bases lay in between. CDR3 length equals 14 residues. In germline, CDR1 is SQVTM, CDR2 ANQGSEA.

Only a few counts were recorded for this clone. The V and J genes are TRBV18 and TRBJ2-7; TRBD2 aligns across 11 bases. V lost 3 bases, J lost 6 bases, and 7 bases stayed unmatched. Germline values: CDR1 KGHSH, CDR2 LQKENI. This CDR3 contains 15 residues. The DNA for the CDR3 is TGTGCCAGCTCACCGATACTAGCGGGGGAGCCCGAGCAGTACTTC. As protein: CASSPILAGEPEQYF.

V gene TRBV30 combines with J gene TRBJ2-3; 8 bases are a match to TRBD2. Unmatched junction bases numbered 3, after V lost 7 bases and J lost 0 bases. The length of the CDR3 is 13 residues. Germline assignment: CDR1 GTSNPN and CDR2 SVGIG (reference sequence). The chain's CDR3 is CALERGSTDTQYF. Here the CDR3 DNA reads TGTGCCTTAGAGCGGGGGAGCACAGATACGCAGTATTTT.

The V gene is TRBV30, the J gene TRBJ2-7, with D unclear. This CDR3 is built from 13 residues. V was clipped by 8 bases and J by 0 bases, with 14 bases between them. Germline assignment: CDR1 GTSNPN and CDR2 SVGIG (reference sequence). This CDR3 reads CAGDGQSSYEQYF. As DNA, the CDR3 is TGTGCCGGTGATGGGCAGAGCTCCTACGAGCAGTACTTC.

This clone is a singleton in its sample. CDR3 nucleotides: TGTGCCAGCAGCCGCGGGGACAGGGCGACCCACGAGCAGTACTTC. As protein: CASSRGDRATHEQYF. This chain links TRBV7-9 with TRBJ2-7; 9 bases agree with TRBD1. The CDR3 runs to 15 residues. CDR1 and CDR2 from the germline V gene are SEHNR and FQNEAQ (reference sequence). V dropped 5 bases and J dropped 5; count of bases not matched to a gene: 10. The entire variable domain, with the rest obtained from reference TRBV7-9 and TRBJ2-7, is as follows: DTGVSQNPRHKITKRGQNVTFRCDPISEHNRLYWYRQTLGQGPEFLTYFQNEAQLEKSRLLSDRFSAERPKGSFSTLEIQRTEQGDSAMYLCASSRGDRATHEQYFGPGTRLTVT.

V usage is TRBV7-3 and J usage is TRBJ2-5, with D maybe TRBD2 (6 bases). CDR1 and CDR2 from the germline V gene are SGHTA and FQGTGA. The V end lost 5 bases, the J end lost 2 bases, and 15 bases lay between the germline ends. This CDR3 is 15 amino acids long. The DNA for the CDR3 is TGTGCCAGCAGCAACGGACGGGGGTGGCAAGAGACCCAGTACTTC. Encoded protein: CASSNGRGWQETQYF.